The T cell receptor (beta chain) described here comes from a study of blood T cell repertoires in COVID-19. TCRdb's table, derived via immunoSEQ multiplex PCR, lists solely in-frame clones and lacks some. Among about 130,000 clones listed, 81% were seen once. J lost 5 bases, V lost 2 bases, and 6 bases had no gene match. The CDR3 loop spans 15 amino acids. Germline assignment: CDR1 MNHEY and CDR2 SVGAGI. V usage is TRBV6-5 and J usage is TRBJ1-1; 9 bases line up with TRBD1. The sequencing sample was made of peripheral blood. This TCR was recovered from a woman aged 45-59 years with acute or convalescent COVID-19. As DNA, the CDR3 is TGTGCCAGCAGTTACGCGGACAGGGGAGGGACTGAAGCTTTCTTT. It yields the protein CASSYADRGGTEAFF.